A single T cell receptor (beta chain) is shown here with its context. No antigen is known for it. The time point is: patch test 1, 2 weeks after DPC sensitization. The treatment denotes: therapeutic diphenylcyclopropenone sensitization with weekly scalp DPC. TCRdb reprocessed the RACE reads via MiXCR and lists one record per CDR3 protein. The repertoire holds some 380,000 distinct CDR3 sequences, with roughly 5% as singletons. The CDR3 runs to 14 residues. Looked up from germline, CDR1 is SGHNT and CDR2 is YENEEA. V was shortened by 5 bases and J by 7 bases, with 15 bases between the two germline ends. The data derive from a study of human T cells and chemical hapten exposure. Regarding the study as a whole: TCRs above 1 in 1000 frequency stayed constant with DPC sensitization. It was expanded TCRs that formed significantly more large CDR3 similarity clusters than controls did.

Sequenced here: whole blood, sampled in connection with sensitization to the hapten diphenylcyclopropenone (DPC). The chain is built from TRBV11-3 and TRBJ2-1; a possible D gene is TRBD2 (7 bases). This receptor was obtained from a woman aged 50 to 65 with alopecia areata. Some clones in this sample may be carry-over from other donors' samples. The CDR3 DNA follows: TGTGCCAGCAGCCCTAACGGGGGGCGTAATGAGCAGTTCTTC. Translated, it gives CASSPNGGRNEQFF.